This T cell receptor beta chain was profiled in a study of cytomegalovirus exposure and HLA in healthy donors. The germline V gene has CDR1 SGHDT and CDR2 YYEEEE. The CDR3 consists of 16 residues. Trimming removed 6 bases from V and 3 bases from J; junction bases left unmatched: 11. Study-level points and caveats: TCR beta chain V- and J-gene trimming was linked, in a later analysis, to a missense variant in DCLRE1C. It was reportedly the case that the classifier diagnosed cytomegalovirus status with high specificity and sensitivity. Reported findings show TCR beta sequences accurately forecast HLA-A and HLA-B alleles in most subjects.

Amplification used 60 Vbeta primers and 13 Jbeta primers. The table came from immunoSEQ multiplex PCR; TCRdb's copy has only in-frame clones and leaves some out. Of some 120,000 clones listed, 75% to 90% are singletons. About this clone itself: The antigen remains undetermined.

The chain couples TRBV5-6 to TRBJ2-7; 11 bases match TRBD2. The clonotype comes from a man in his forties or fifties in good health and CMV-seronegative. The sequencing input was PBMCs. As DNA, the CDR3 is TGTGCCAGCATCAGGATAGGACTAGCGGGTAGCTACGAGCAGTACTTC. This sequence encodes CASIRIGLAGSYEQYF.